Listed below are T cell receptor beta chains from one sample, sequenced in a study of CD8 T cells in ankylosing spondylitis. TCRdb reprocessed the 5' RACE reads with MiXCR, giving one entry per CDR3 protein. The sample includes around 280,000 distinct CDR3 sequences, roughly 20% of them seen just once. Source material: blood, either unsorted or a sorted T cell fraction (not recorded which). The receptor source for this set is a male donor with ankylosing spondylitis or in good health (not recorded which). CDR3s leave out the opening cysteine and the closing phenylalanine or tryptophan. Each record gives: V gene, J gene, CDR3 protein.

TRBV20-1	TRBJ2-3	SGTQGPSTDTQY
TRBV5-1	TRBJ1-1	ASRNGGIENTEAF
TRBV6-6	TRBJ2-6	ASSYGLADVLT
TRBV24-1	TRBJ2-5	ATSDFGQTQY
TRBV12-3/TRBV12-4	TRBJ2-2	ASSLMSGELF
TRBV5-1	TRBJ1-6	ASSLDGDNSPLH
TRBV5-1	TRBJ2-5	ASSLASSGETQY
TRBV15	TRBJ2-3	ATSRVPLAGDTDTQY
TRBV5-1	TRBJ2-1	ASSEGNGPGSYNEQF
TRBV11-1	TRBJ2-1	ASSLVFREDSHYNEQF
TRBV12-3/TRBV12-4	TRBJ1-1	ASSFGGFTEAF
TRBV28	TRBJ2-1	ASSRQGKKPYNEQF
TRBV10-3	TRBJ1-5	AISAGTGGAGQPQH
TRBV5-1	TRBJ2-4	ASSLLGHNLQY
TRBV21-1	TRBJ2-1	ASSANSDEQF
TRBV12-3/TRBV12-4	TRBJ1-5	ASSFIQQGNQPQH
TRBV20-1	TRBJ1-3	SARDSGQIGNTIY
TRBV12-3/TRBV12-4	TRBJ2-1	ASSAGGGLDEQF
TRBV5-1	TRBJ2-1	ASSGGQGISEQF
TRBV7-2	TRBJ1-1	ASSADRVAF
TRBV28	TRBJ1-1	ASRVAAESSENTEAF
TRBV20-1	TRBJ2-1	SARDRSGRAYNEQF
TRBV4-2	TRBJ2-3	ASSQEASGGVADTQY
TRBV6-5	TRBJ2-3	ASSYSPGQDTQY